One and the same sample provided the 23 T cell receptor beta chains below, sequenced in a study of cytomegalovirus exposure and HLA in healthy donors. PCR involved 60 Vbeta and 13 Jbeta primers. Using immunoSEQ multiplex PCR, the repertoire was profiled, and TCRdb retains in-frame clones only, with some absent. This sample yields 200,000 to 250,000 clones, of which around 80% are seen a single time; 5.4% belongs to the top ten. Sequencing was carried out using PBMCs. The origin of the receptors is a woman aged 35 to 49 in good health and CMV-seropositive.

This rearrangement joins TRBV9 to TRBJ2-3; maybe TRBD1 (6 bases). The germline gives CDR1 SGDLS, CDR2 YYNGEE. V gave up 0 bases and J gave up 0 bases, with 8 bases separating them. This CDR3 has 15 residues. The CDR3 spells CASSVVQGSTDTQYF. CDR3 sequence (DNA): TGTGCCAGCAGCGTAGTGCAGGGGAGCACAGATACGCAGTATTTT. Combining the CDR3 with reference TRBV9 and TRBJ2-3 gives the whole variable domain DSGVTQTPKHLITATGQRVTLRCSPRSGDLSVYWYQQSLDQGLQFLIQYYNGEERAKGNILERFSAQQFPDLHSELNLSSLELGDSALYFCASSVVQGSTDTQYFGPGTRLTVL.

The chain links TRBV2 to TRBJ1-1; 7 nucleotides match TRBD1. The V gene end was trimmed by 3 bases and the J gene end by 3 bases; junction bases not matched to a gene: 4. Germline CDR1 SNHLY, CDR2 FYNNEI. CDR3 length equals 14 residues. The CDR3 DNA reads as TGTGCCAGCAGTGATGGCAGGGGGGACACTGAAGCTTTCTTT. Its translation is CASSDGRGDTEAFF.

DNA of the CDR3: TGTGCCAGCGTTCAAGGACTAGTAGGAACCGGGGAGCTGTTTTTT. Its translation is CASVQGLVGTGELFF. The chain uses TRBV6-1 and TRBJ2-2; 7 bases fit TRBD2. CDR1 MNHNS and CDR2 SASEGT come from the germline V gene. The CDR3 has 15 residues. V shed 8 bases, J shed 5 bases, and the junction held 11 bases outside the gene matches.

CDR3 in amino acids: CASSESGLYEQYF. CDR3 DNA: TGTGCCAGCAGTGAGTCAGGGCTCTACGAGCAGTACTTC. The J gene is TRBJ2-7, the V gene TRBV25-1, with TRBD1 as a possible D gene (5 bases). V was clipped by 3 bases and J by 3 bases, with 9 bases between them. The CDR3 is made up of 13 amino acids. Germline CDR1 reads MGHDK; CDR2 reads SYGVNS.

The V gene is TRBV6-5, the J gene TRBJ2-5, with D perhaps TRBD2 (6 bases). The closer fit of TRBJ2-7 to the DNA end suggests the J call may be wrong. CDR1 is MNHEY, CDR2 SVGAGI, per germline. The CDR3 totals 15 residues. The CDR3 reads CASSYGGTLTYEQYF. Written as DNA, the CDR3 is TGTGCCAGCAGTTACGGGGGGACTCTCACCTACGAGCAGTACTTC.

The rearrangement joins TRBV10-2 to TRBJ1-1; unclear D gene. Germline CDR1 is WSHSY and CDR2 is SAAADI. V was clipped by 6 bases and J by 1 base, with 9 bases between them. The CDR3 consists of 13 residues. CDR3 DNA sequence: TGCGCCAGCAGGGCCCCGGGGAACACTGAAGCTTTCTTT. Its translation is CASRAPGNTEAFF.

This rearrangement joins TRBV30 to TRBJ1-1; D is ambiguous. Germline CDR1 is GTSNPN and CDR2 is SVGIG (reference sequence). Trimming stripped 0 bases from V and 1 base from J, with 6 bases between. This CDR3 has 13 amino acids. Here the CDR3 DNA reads TGTGCCTGGAGTGTACTGCCGAACACTGAAGCTTTCTTT. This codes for CAWSVLPNTEAFF.

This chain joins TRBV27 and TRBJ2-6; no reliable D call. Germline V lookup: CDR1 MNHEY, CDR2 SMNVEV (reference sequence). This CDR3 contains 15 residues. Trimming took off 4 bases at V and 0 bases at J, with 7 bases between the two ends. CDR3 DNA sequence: TGTGCCAGCAGTTACAGCCGCTCTGGGGCCAACGTCCTGACTTTC. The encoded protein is CASSYSRSGANVLTF.

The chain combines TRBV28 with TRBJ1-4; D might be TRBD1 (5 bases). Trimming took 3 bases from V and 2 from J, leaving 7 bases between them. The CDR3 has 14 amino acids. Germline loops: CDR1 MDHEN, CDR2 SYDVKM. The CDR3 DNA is TGTGCCAGCAGTTTCGGGGGGACTAATGAAAAACTGTTTTTT. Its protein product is CASSFGGTNEKLFF.

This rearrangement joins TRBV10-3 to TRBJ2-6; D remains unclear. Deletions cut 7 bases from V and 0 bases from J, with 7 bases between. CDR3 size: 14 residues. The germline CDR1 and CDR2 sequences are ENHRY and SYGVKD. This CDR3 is CAITTDSGANVLTF. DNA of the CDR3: TGTGCCATCACTACAGACTCTGGGGCCAACGTCCTGACTTTC.

CDR3 nucleotide sequence: TGCGCCAGCAGCCAATCAGGGGCGGGGGCCAACGTCCTGACTTTC. This encodes CASSQSGAGANVLTF. This sequence joins TRBV4-1 and TRBJ2-6, with a weak D call TRBD1 (6 bases). Germline CDR1 MGHRA, CDR2 YSYEKL. The CDR3 covers 15 residues. V lost 2 bases, J lost 4 bases, and 9 bases lay in between.

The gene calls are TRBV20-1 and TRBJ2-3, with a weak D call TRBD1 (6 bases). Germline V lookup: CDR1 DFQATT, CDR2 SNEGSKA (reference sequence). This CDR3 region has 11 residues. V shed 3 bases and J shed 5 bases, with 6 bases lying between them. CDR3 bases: TGCAGTGCTAGCAGGGGAGATACGCAGTATTTT. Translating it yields CSASRGDTQYF.

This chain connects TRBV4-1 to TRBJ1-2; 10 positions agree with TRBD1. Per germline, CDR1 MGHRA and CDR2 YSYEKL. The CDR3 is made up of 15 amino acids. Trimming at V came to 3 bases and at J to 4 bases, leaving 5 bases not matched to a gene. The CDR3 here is CASSQTTGGLYGYTF. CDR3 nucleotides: TGCGCCAGCAGCCAGACGACAGGGGGCCTCTATGGCTACACCTTC.

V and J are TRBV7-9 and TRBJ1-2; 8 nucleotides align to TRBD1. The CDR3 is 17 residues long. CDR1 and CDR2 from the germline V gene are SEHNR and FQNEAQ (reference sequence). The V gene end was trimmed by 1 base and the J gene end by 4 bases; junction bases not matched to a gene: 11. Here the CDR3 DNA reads TGTGCCAGCAGCTTAGGTCATGCGGGACAGGCTGCCTATGGCTACACCTTC. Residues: CASSLGHAGQAAYGYTF.

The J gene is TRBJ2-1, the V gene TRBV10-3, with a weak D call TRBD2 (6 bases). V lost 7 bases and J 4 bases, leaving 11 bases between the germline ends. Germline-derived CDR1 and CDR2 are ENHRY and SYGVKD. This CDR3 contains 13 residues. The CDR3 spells CAITPGLYNEQFF. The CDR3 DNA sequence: TGTGCCATCACGCCGGGACTTTACAATGAGCAGTTCTTC.

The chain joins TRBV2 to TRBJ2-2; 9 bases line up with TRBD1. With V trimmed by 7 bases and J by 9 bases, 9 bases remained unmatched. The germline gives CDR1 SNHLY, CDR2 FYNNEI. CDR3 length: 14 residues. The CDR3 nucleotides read TGTGCCAGCAAGGGGGACAGGGCTTCCAGGGAGCTGTTTTTT. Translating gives CASKGDRASRELFF.

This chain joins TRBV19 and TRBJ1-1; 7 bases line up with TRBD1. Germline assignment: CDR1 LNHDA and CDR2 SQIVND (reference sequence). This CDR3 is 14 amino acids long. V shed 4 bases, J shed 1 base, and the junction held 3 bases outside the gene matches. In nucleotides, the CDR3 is TGTGCCAGTAGTAGGGGACAGCAGAACACTGAAGCTTTCTTT. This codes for CASSRGQQNTEAFF.

The DNA of the CDR3 is TGTGCCAGCAGGGACAGGGTGCAGAGGGCAATGGGCTACACCTTC. It encodes CASRDRVQRAMGYTF. The genes are TRBV4-2 and TRBJ1-2; 8 nucleotides match TRBD1. The trim removed 6 bases at V and 8 bases at J, leaving 14 bases unmatched. CDR1 and CDR2 (germline): LGHNA, YNFKEQ. The CDR3 is 15 residues long.

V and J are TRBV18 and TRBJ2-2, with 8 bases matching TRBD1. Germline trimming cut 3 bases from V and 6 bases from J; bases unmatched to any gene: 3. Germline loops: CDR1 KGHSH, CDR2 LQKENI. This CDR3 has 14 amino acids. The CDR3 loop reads CASSPDRGAGELFF. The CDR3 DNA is TGTGCCAGCTCACCCGACAGGGGCGCCGGGGAGCTGTTTTTT.

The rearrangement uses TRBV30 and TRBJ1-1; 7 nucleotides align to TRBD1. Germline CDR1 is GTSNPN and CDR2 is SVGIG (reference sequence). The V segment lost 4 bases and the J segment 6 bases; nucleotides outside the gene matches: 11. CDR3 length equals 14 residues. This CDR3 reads CAWNLQGSYAEAFF. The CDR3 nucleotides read TGTGCCTGGAACCTACAGGGGTCCTACGCTGAAGCTTTCTTT.

CDR3: CASGPTGTPYNEQFF. The DNA for the CDR3 is TGTGCTAGTGGTCCGACGGGGACACCGTACAATGAGCAGTTCTTC. The chain is built from TRBV12-5 and TRBJ2-1, with D perhaps matching TRBD1 (6 bases). Per germline, CDR1 LGHNT and CDR2 FRNRAP. Trimming pared 5 bases from V and 4 bases from J, leaving 15 bases between. CDR3 length equals 15 residues.

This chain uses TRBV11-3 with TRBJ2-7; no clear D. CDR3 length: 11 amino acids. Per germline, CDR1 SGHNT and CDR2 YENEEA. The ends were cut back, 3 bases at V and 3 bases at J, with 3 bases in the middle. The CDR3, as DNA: TGTGCCAGCAGCTTCGTCTACGAGCAGTACTTC. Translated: CASSFVYEQYF.

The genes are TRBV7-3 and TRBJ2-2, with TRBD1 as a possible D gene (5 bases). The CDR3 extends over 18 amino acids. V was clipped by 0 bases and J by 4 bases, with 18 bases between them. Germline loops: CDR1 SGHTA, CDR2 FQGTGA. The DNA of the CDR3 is TGTGCCAGCAGCTTAACGTACCGTTCGTCAGGGCCCACCGGGGAGCTGTTTTTT. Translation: CASSLTYRSSGPTGELFF. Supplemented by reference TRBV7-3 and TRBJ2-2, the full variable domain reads GAGVSQTPSNKVTEKGKYVELRCDPISGHTALYWYRQSLGQGPEFLIYFQGTGAADDSGLPNDRFFAVRPEGSVSTLKIQRTERGDSAVYLCASSLTYRSSGPTGELFFGEGSRLTVL.